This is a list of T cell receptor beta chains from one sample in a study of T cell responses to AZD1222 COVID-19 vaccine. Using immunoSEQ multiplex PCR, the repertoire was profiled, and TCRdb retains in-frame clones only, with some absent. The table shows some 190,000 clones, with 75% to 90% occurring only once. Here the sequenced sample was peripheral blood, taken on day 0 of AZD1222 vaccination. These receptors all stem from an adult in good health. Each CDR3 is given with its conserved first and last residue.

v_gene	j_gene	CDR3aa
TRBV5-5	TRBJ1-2	CASSPALTERYGYTF
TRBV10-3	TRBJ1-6	CAISALGASSPLHF
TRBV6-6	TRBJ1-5	CASRDRGSNQPQHF
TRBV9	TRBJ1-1	CASSPGTFTGYTEAFF
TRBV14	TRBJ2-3	CASRQKVNTDTQYF
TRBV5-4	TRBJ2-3	CASSLPGLAADTQYF
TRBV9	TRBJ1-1	CASSGRTGQAFF
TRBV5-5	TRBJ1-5	CASSPLQSNQPQHF
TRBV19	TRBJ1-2	CASSGTVNYGYTF
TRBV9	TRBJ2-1	CASSVVGGDYNEQFF
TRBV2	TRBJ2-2	CASSEAGPNTGELFF
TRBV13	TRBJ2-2	CASSLENTGELFF
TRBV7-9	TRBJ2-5	CASSLVPGFQETQYF
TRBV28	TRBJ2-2	CASSLGWKELANTGELFF
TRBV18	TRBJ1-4	CASRRSEEKLFF
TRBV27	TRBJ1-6	CASSQTSYNSPLHF
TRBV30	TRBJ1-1	CAWSLSASEAFF
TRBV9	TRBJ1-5	CASSPGVGGNQPQHF
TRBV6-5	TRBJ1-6	CASSYSTGGYNSPLHF
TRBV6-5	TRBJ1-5	CASRKDQVNQPQHF
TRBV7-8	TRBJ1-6	CASSPVSSYNSPLHF
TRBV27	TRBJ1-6	CASRDRGGLGGSPLHF
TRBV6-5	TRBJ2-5	CASRYQETQYF
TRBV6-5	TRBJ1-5	CASSPTATTNQPQHF
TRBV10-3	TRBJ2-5	CAISEGGKRKETQYF
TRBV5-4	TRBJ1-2	CASSLPFTDRDYGYTF
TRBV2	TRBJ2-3	CASGLAGGGTDTQYF
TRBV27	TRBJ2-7	CASSLSDTYEQYF
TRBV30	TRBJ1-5	CAWSMGQPPQPQHF
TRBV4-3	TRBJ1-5	CASSQTRDRGHYSNQPQHF
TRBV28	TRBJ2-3	CASSFKVTDTQYF
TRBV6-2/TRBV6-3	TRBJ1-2	CASSYSDRVNGYTF
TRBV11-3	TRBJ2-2	CASSLGPSSRLFF
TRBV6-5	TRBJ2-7	CASGRLAGNRHEQYF
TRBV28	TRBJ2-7	CASRRPGGLPYEQYF
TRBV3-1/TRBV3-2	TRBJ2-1	CASSQGRLVSYNEQFF
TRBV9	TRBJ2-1	CASSVAPSREQFF
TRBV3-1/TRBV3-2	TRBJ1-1	CASSPMTGNTEAFF
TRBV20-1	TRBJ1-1	CSATPERKVFF
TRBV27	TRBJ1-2	CASRSAGYGYTF
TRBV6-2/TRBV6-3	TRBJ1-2	CASSYPQEGTNGYTF
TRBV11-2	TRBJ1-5	CASSLTGVGQPQHF
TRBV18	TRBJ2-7	CASSPQGGTEQYF
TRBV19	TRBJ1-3	CASRRGAGNTIYF
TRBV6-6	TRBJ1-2	CASSYWGGAEYGYTF
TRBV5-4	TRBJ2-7	CASSWDLSQYEQYF
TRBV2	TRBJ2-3	CASSTSGTSGGPFTDTQYF
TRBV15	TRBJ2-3	CATSLREHTQYF